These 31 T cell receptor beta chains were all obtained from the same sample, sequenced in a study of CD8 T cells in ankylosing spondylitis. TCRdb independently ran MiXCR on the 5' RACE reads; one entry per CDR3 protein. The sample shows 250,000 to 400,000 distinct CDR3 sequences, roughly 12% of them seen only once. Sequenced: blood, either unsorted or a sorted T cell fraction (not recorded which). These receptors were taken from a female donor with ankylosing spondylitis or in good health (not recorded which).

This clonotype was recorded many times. This CDR3 is CASSPPWEDTQYF. The CDR3 DNA sequence: TGTGCCAGCAGTCCCCCCTGGGAAGATACGCAGTATTTT. V and J are TRBV27 and TRBJ2-3; D is ambiguous. Germline V gene data show CDR1 as MNHEY and CDR2 as SMNVEV (reference sequence). The ends were cut back, 5 bases at V and 5 bases at J, with 11 bases in the middle. This CDR3 has 13 residues.

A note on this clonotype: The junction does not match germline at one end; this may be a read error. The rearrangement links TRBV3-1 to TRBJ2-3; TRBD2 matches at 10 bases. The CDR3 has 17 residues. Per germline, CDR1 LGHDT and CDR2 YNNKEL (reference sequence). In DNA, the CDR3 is TGTGCCTGCAGCCGCACCAGCGGGGGGGTTAGCACAGATACGCAGTATTTT. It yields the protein CACSRTSGGVSTDTQYF.

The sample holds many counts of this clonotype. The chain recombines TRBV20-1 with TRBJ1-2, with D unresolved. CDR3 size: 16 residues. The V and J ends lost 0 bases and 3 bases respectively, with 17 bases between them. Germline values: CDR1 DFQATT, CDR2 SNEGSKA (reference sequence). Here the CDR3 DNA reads TGCAGTGCTAGAGATAGGCAGGAGGGATACGACTATGGCTACACCTTC. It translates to CSARDRQEGYDYGYTF.

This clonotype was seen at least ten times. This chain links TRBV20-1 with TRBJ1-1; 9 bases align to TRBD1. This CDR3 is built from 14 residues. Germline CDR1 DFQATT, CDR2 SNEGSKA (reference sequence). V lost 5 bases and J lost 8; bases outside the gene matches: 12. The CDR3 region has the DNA TGCAGTGCTTTAAGACAGGGGGTCGGACGGGAAGCTTTCTTT. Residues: CSALRQGVGREAFF.

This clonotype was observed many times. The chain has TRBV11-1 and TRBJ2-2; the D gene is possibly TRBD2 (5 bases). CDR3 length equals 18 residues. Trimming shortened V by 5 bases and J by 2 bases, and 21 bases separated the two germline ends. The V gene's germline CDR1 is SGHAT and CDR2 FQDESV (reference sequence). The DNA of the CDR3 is TGTGCCAGCAGCCCCTGGCCTAGGAAAGCGGCCAACACCGGGGAGCTGTTTTTT. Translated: CASSPWPRKAANTGELFF.

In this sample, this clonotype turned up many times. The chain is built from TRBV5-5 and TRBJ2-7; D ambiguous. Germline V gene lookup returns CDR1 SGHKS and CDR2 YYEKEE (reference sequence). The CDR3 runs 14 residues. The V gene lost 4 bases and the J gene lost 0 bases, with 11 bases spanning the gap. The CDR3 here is CASSPEGASYEQYF. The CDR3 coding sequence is TGTGCCAGCAGCCCCGAAGGCGCCTCCTACGAGCAGTACTTC.

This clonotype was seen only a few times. The CDR3 here is CASSERISNQPQHF. Here the CDR3 DNA reads TGTGCCAGCAGTGAAAGGATTAGCAATCAGCCCCAGCATTTT. The V gene is TRBV2, the J gene TRBJ1-5; D unresolved. The germline gives CDR1 SNHLY, CDR2 FYNNEI. With 2 bases removed from V and 0 bases from J, the gap between germline ends came to 5 bases. This CDR3 spans 14 amino acids.

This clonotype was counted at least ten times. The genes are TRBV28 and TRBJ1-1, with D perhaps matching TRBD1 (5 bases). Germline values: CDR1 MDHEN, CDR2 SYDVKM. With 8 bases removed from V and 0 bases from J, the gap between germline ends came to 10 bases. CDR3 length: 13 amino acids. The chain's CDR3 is CASQGRMNTEAFF. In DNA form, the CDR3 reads TGTGCCAGCCAGGGACGCATGAACACTGAAGCTTTCTTT.

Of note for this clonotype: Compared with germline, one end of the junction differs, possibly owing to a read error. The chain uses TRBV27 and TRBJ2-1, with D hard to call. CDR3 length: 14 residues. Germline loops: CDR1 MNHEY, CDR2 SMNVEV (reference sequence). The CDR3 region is CTSSLSTVMYEQFF. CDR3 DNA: TGCACCAGCAGTTTATCCACAGTGATGTATGAGCAGTTCTTC.

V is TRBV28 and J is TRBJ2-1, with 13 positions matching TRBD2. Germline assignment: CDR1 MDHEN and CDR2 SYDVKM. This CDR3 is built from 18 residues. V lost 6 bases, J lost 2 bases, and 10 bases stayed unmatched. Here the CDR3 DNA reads TGTGCCAGCAGCACAAAAATGGGACTAGCGGGAACCTACAATGAGCAGTTCTTC. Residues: CASSTKMGLAGTYNEQFF.

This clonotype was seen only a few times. The CDR3 loop reads CASSFLTGDTEAFF. DNA for the CDR3: TGCGCCAGCAGCTTCCTCACAGGGGACACTGAAGCTTTCTTT. The gene calls are TRBV5-1 and TRBJ1-1, with TRBD1 matching over 7 bases. V gave up 2 bases and J gave up 3 bases; unmatched junction bases: 4. The germline CDR1 and CDR2 sequences are SGHRS and YFSETQ. The CDR3 runs 14 residues.

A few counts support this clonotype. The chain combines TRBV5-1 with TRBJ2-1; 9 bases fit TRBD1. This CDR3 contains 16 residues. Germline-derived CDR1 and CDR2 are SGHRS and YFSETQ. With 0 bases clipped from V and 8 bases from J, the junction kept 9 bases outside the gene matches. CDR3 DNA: TGCGCCAGCAGCTTGGCCGGGGGACAGGGTTTGGATGAGCAGTTCTTC. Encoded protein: CASSLAGGQGLDEQFF.

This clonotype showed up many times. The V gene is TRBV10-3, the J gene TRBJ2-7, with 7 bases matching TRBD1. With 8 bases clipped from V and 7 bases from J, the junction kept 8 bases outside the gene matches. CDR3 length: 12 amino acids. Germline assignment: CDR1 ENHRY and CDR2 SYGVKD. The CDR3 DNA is TGTGCCATCGGAGAGACAGGGTTTGAGCAGTACTTC. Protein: CAIGETGFEQYF.

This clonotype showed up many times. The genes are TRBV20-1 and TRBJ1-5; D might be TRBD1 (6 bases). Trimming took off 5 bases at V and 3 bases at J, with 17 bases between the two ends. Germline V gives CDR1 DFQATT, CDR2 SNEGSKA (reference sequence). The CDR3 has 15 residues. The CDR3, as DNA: TGCAGTGCTGGGTCGGGGAGGGGGAACAATCAGCCCCAGCATTTT. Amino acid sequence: CSAGSGRGNNQPQHF.

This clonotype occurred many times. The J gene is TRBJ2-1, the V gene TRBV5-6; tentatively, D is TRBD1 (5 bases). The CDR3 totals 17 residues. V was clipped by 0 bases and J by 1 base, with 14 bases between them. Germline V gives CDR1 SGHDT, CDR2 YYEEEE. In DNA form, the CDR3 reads TGTGCCAGCAGCTTGGGTGGGGCCATATCGTCCTACAATGAGCAGTTCTTC. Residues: CASSLGGAISSYNEQFF.

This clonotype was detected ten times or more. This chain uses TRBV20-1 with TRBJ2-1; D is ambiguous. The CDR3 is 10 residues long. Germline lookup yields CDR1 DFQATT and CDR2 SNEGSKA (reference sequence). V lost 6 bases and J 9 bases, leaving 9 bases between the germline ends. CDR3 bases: TGCAGTGCAGCAGACCTTGAGCAGTTCTTC. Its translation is CSAADLEQFF.

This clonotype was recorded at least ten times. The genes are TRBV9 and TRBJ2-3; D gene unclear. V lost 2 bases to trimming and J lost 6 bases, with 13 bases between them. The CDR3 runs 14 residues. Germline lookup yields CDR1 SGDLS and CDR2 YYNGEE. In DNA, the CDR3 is TGTGCCAGCAGCGTGCAGGACGGAGCGGATACGCAGTATTTT. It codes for CASSVQDGADTQYF.

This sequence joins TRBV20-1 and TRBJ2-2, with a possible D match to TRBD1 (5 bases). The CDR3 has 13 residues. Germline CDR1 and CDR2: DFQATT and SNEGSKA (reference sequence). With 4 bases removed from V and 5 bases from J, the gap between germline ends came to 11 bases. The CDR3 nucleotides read TGCAGTGCTACCCTCTCAGGGACCGGGGAGCTGTTTTTT. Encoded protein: CSATLSGTGELFF.

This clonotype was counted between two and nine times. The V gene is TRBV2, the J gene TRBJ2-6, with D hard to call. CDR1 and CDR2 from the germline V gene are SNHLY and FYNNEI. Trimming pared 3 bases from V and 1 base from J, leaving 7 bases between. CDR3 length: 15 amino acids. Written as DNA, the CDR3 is TGTGCCAGCAGTGATTGGCAGTCTGGGGCCAACGTCCTGACTTTC. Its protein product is CASSDWQSGANVLTF.

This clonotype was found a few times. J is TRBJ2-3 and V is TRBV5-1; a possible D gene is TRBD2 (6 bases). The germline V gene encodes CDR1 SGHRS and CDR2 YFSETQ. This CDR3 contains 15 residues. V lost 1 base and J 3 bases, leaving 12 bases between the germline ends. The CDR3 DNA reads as TGCGCCAGCAGCTTGTACGGCGGGGAGACAGATACGCAGTATTTT. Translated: CASSLYGGETDTQYF.

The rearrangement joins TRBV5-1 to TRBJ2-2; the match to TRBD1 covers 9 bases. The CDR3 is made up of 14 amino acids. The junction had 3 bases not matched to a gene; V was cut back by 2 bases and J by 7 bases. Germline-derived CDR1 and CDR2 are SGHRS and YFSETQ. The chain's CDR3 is CASSLTGGSGELFF. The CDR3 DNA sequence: TGCGCCAGCAGCTTAACAGGGGGCAGCGGGGAGCTGTTTTTT.

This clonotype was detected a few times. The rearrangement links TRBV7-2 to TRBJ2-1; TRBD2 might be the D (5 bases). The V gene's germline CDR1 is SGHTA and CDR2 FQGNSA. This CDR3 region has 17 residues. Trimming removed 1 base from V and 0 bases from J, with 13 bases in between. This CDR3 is CASSLVAAASSYNEQFF. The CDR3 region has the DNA TGTGCCAGCAGCTTAGTAGCAGCGGCAAGCTCCTACAATGAGCAGTTCTTC.

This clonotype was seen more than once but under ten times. Here the CDR3 DNA reads TGTGCCAGCAGCCAAGATTTGGGGGGTCGCGGAAACACCATATATTTT. Encoded protein: CASSQDLGGRGNTIYF. The rearrangement uses TRBV3-1 and TRBJ1-3; D might be TRBD1 (5 bases). Germline V gene data show CDR1 as LGHDT and CDR2 as YNNKEL (reference sequence). The CDR3 length is 16 residues. Trimming took off 0 bases at V and 4 bases at J, with 13 bases between the two ends.

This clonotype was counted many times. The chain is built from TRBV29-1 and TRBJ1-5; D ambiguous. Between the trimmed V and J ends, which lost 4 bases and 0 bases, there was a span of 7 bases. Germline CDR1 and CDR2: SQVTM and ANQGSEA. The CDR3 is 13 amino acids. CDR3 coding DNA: TGCAGCGTTGCCCCGAATAGCAATCAGCCCCAGCATTTT. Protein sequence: CSVAPNSNQPQHF.

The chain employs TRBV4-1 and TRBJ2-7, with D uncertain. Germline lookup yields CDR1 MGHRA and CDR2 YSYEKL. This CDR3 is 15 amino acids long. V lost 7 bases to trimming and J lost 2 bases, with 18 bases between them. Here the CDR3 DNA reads TGCGCCAGCAAGGCCCGTCTTGGGGAAGCCTACGAGCAGTACTTC. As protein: CASKARLGEAYEQYF.

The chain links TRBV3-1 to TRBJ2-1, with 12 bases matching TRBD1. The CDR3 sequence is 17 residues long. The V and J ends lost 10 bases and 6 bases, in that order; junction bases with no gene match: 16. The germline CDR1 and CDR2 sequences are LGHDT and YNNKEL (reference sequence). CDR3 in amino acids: CATSLPGTGGQGNEQFF. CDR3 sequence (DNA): TGTGCCACCTCCCTTCCCGGGACAGGGGGCCAGGGCAATGAGCAGTTCTTC.

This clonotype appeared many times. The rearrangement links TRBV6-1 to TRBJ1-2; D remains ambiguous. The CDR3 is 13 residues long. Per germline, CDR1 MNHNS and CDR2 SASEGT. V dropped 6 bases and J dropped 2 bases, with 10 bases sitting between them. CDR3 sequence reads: CASSPEGNYGYTF. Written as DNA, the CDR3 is TGTGCCAGCAGCCCCGAAGGGAACTATGGCTACACCTTC.

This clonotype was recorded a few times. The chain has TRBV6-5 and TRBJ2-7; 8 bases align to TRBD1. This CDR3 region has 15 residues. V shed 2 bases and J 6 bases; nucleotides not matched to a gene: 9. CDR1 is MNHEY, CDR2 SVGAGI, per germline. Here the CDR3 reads CASSYTGTGGGEQYF. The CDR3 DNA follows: TGTGCCAGCAGTTACACCGGGACAGGAGGGGGCGAGCAGTACTTC.

CDR3 nucleotides: TGCAGCGTTGGGACTAGCGGGCCAGATACGCAGTATTTT. Translating gives CSVGTSGPDTQYF. The chain recombines TRBV29-1 with TRBJ2-3, with TRBD2 matching 11 bases. CDR3 length equals 13 residues. Germline lookup yields CDR1 SQVTM and CDR2 ANQGSEA. Losses at the gene ends were 4 bases for V and 4 bases for J; bases not matched to a gene: 1.

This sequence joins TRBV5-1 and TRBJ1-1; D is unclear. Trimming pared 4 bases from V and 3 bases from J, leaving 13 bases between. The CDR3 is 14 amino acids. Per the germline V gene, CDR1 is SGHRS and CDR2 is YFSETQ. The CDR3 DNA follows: TGCGCCAGCAGCCGGGCCCCAAGGGACACTGAAGCTTTCTTT. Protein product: CASSRAPRDTEAFF.

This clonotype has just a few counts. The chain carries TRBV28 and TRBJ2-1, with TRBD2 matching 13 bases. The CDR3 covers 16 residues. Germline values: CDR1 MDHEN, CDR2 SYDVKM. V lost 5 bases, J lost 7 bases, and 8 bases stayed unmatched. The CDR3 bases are TGTGCCAGCAGTCCCCGACTAGCGGGGGGTAGGAATGAGCAGTTCTTC. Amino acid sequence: CASSPRLAGGRNEQFF.